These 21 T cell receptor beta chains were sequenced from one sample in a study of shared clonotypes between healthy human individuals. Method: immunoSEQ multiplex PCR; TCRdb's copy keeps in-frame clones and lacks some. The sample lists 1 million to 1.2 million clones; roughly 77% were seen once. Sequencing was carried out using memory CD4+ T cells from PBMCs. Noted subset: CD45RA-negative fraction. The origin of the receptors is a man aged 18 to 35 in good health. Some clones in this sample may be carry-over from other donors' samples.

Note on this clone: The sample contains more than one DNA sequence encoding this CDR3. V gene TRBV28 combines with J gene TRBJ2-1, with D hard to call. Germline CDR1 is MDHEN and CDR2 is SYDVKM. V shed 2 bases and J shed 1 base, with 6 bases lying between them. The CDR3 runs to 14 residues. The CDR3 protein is CASSLVGSYNEQFF. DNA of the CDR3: TGTGCCAGCAGTTTAGTGGGATCCTACAATGAGCAGTTCTTC. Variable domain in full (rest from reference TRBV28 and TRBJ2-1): DVKVTQSSRYLVKRTGEKVFLECVQDMDHENMFWYRQDPGLGLRLIYFSYDVKMKEKGDIPEGYSVSREKKERFSLILESASTNQTSMYLCASSLVGSYNEQFFGPGTRLTVL.

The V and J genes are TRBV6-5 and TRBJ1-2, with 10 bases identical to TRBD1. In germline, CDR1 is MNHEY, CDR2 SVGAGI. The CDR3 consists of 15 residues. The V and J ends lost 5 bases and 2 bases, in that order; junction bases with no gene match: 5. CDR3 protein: CASSTRDRGNYGYTF. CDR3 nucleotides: TGTGCCAGCAGTACCCGGGACAGGGGAAACTATGGCTACACCTTC.

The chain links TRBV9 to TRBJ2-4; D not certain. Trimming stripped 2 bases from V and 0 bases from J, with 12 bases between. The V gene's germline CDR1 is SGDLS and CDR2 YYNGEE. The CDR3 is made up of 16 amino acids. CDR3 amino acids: CASSVDGSLAKNIQYF. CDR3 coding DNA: TGTGCCAGCAGCGTCGATGGGTCCCTAGCCAAAAACATTCAGTACTTC.

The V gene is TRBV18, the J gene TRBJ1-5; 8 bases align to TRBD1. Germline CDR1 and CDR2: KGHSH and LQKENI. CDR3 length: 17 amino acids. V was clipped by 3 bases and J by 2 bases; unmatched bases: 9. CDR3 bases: TGTGCCAGCTCACCTGCGGCAGGGGGCAATGGCAATCAGCCCCAGCATTTT. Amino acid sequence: CASSPAAGGNGNQPQHF.

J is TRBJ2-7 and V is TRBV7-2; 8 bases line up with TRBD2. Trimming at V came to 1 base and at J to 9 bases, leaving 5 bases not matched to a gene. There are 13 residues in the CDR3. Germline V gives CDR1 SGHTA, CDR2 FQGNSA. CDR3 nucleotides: TGTGCCAGCAGCTTAGGTAGCGGGACATGGCAGTACTTC. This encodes CASSLGSGTWQYF.

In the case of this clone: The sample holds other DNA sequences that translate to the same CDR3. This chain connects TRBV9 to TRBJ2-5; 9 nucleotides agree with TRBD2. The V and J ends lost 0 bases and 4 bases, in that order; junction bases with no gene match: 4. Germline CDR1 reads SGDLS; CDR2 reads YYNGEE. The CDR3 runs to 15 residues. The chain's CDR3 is CASSVGGAGGETQYF. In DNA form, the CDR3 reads TGTGCCAGCAGCGTAGGAGGAGCGGGAGGAGAGACCCAGTACTTC.

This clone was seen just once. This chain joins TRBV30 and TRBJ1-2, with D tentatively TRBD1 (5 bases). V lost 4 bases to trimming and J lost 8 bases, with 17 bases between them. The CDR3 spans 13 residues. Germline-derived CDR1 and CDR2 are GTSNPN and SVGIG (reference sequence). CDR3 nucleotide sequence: TGTGCCTGGACCCGCGGGGCCCGGGACGGCTACACCTTC. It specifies CAWTRGARDGYTF.

The CDR3 spells CASSPRQGIPYEQYF. The CDR3 region has the DNA TGTGCCAGCTCACCACGGCAGGGAATACCCTACGAGCAGTACTTC. The gene calls are TRBV18 and TRBJ2-7, with TRBD1 as a possible D gene (5 bases). Trimming took 1 base from V and 2 from J, leaving 12 bases between them. The CDR3 spans 15 residues. The germline gives CDR1 KGHSH, CDR2 LQKENI.

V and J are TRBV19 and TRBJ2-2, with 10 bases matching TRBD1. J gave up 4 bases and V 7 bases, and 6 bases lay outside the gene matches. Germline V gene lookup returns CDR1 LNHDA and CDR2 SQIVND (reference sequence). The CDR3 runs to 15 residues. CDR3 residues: CASTPRDRGTGELFF. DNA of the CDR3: TGTGCCAGTACCCCTAGGGACAGGGGCACCGGGGAGCTGTTTTTT.

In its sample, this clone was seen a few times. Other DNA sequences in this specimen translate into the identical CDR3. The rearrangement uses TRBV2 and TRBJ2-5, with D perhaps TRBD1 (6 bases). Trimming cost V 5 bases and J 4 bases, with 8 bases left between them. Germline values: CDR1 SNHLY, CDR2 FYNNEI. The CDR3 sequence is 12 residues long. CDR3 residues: CASSQGRETQYF. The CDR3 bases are TGTGCCAGCAGTCAGGGGCGAGAGACCCAGTACTTC.

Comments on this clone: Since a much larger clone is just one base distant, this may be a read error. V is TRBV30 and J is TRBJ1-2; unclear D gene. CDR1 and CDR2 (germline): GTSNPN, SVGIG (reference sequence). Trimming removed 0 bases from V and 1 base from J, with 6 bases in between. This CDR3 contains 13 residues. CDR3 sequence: CAWSVDGNYGYTF. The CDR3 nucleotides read TGTGCCTGGAGTGTTGACGGTAACTATGGCTACACCTTC.

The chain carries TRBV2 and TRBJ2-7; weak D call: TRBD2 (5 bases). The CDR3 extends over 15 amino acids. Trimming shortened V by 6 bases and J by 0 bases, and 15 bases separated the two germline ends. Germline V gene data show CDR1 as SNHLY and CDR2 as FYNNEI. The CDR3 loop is CASRQNRENSYEQYF. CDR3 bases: TGTGCCAGCAGGCAAAACCGGGAAAACTCCTACGAGCAGTACTTC.

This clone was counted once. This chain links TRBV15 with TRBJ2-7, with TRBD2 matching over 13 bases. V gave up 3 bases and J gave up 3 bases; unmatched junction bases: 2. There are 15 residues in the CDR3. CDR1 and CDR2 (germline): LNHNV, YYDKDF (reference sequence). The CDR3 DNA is TGTGCCACCAGCAGGGGGACTAGCGGGAACTACGAGCAGTACTTC. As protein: CATSRGTSGNYEQYF.

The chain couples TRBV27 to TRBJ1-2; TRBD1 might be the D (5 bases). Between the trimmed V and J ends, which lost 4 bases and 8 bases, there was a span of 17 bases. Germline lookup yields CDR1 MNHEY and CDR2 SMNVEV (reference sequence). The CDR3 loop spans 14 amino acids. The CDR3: CASSSRDGGWGYTF. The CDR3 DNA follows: TGTGCCAGCAGTTCAAGGGACGGTGGTTGGGGCTACACCTTC.

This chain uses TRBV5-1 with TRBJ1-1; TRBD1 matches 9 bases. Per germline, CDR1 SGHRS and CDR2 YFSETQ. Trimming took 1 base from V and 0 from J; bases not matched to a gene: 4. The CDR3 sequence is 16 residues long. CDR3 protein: CASSLMGQGLNTEAFF. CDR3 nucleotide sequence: TGCGCCAGCAGCTTGATGGGACAGGGCTTGAACACTGAAGCTTTCTTT.

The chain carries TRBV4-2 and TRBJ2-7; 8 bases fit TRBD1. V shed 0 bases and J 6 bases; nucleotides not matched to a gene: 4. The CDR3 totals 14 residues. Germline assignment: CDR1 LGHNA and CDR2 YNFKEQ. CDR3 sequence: CASSQDGRGREQYF. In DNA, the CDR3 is TGTGCCAGCAGCCAAGACGGCAGGGGGCGCGAGCAGTACTTC.

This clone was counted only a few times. CDR3 loop: CASSLDAIANEKLFF. CDR3 bases: TGCGCCAGCAGCTTGGACGCGATAGCTAATGAAAAACTGTTTTTT. The chain combines TRBV5-1 with TRBJ1-4, with D unresolved. This CDR3 comprises 15 residues. Germline V gene lookup returns CDR1 SGHRS and CDR2 YFSETQ. Trimming shortened V by 0 bases and J by 3 bases, and 9 bases separated the two germline ends.

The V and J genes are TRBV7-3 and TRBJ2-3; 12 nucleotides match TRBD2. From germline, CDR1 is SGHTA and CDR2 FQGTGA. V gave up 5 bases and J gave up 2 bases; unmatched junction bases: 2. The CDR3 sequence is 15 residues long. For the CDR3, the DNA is TGTGCCAGCAGCCGACTAGCGGGGGTCACAGATACGCAGTATTTT. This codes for CASSRLAGVTDTQYF.

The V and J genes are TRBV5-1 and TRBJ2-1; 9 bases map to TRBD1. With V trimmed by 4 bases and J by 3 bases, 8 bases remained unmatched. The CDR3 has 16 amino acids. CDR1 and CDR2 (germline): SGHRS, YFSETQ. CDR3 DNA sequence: TGCGCCAGCAGCCACCGAAGGACAGGGGACTACAATGAGCAGTTCTTC. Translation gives CASSHRRTGDYNEQFF.

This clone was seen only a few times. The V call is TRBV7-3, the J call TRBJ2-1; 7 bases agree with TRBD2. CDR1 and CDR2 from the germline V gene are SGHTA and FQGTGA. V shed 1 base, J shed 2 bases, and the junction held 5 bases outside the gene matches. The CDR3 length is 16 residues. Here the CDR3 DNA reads TGTGCCAGCAGCTTAATTCCGGGAGGAGCCTACAATGAGCAGTTCTTC. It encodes CASSLIPGGAYNEQFF. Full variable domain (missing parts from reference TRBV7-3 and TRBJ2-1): GAGVSQTPSNKVTEKGKYVELRCDPISGHTALYWYRQSLGQGPEFLIYFQGTGAADDSGLPNDRFFAVRPEGSVSTLKIQRTERGDSAVYLCASSLIPGGAYNEQFFGPGTRLTVL.

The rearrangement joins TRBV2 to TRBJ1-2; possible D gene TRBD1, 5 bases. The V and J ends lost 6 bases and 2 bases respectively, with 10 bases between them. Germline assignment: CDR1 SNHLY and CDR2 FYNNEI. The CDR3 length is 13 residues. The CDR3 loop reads CASRGTGNYGYTF. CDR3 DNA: TGTGCCAGCAGGGGTACAGGAAACTATGGCTACACCTTC.